A single sample is the source of the 24 T cell receptor beta chains below, sequenced in a study of blood T cell repertoires in COVID-19. Libraries were prepared by immunoSEQ multiplex PCR; TCRdb keeps only in-frame clonotypes and omits some of them. The sample has about 200,000 clones, 70% to 85% seen once; the top ten hold roughly 5%. The sequenced sample was PBMCs or T cells enriched from blood (not recorded which). The receptor set was obtained from a woman aged 55-69 years with acute COVID-19.

The rearrangement links TRBV7-9 to TRBJ2-1; 8 bases align to TRBD2. V lost 0 bases, J lost 8 bases, and 12 bases stayed unmatched. The germline V gene has CDR1 SEHNR and CDR2 FQNEAQ (reference sequence). There are 17 residues in the CDR3. The CDR3 loop is CASSLARFRGLEDEQFF. The CDR3 DNA follows: TGTGCCAGCAGCTTAGCGCGGTTTCGGGGACTAGAAGATGAGCAGTTCTTC.

The V call is TRBV11-2, the J call TRBJ2-3; 7 bases are shared with TRBD1. Trimming cost V 6 bases and J 3 bases; bases outside gene matches: 12. The CDR3 spans 16 residues. CDR1 and CDR2 from the germline V gene are SGHAT and FQNNGV. CDR3 nucleotide sequence: TGTGCCAGCAGGCCCGGCCGGGGCAGGGGGACAGATACGCAGTATTTT. Its translation is CASRPGRGRGTDTQYF. The whole variable domain, remainder taken from reference TRBV11-2 and TRBJ2-3, is EAGVAQSPRYKIIEKRQSVAFWCNPISGHATLYWYQQILGQGPKLLIQFQNNGVVDDSQLPKDRFSAERLKGVDSTLKIQPAKLEDSAVYLCASRPGRGRGTDTQYFGPGTRLTVL.

The chain recombines TRBV4-1 with TRBJ2-3, with TRBD2 as a possible D gene (7 bases). The CDR3 contains 13 residues. Trimming took 7 bases from V and 3 from J, leaving 11 bases between them. The germline V gene has CDR1 MGHRA and CDR2 YSYEKL. The chain's CDR3 is CASTGGTTDTQYF. CDR3 in DNA: TGCGCCAGCACCGGGGGGACAACAGATACGCAGTATTTT.

This rearrangement joins TRBV10-1 to TRBJ2-6; perhaps TRBD1 as D (5 bases). V lost 5 bases and J 0 bases, leaving 14 bases between the germline ends. Germline V gene sequence: CDR1 WNHNN, CDR2 SYGVQD (reference sequence). This CDR3 region has 17 residues. CDR3 in DNA: TGCGCCAGCAGTAGGGGTGGGAAGACCTCTGGGGCCAACGTCCTGACTTTC. Its translation: CASSRGGKTSGANVLTF.

The rearrangement uses TRBV9 and TRBJ2-2, with D possibly TRBD1 on 6 matching bases. Between the trimmed V and J ends, which lost 0 bases and 5 bases, there was a span of 14 bases. The CDR3 spans 16 residues. The germline V gene has CDR1 SGDLS and CDR2 YYNGEE. CDR3 nucleotide sequence: TGTGCCAGCAGCGTAGAAGTGGGGGCCCTAACCGGGGAGCTGTTTTTT. Its protein is CASSVEVGALTGELFF.

V and J are TRBV3-1 (or the pseudogene TRBV3-2) and TRBJ2-7, with D perhaps matching TRBD2 (6 bases). V shed 1 base and J shed 9 bases, with 13 bases lying between them. The CDR3 runs to 13 residues. Germline CDR1 is LGHDT and CDR2 is YNNKEL (reference sequence). The CDR3 bases are TGTGCCAGCAGCCAAGTAGAGGTTAGCGGGCAGTACTTC. It yields the protein CASSQVEVSGQYF.

V is TRBV6-1 and J is TRBJ2-4; no clear D gene. Germline V gene lookup returns CDR1 MNHNS and CDR2 SASEGT. Trimming removed 0 bases at V and 8 bases at J, with 14 bases between. The length of the CDR3 is 15 residues. For the CDR3, the DNA is TGTGCCAGCAGTGAAGCATCTGATAACCGGGACATTCAGTACTTC. Encoded protein: CASSEASDNRDIQYF.

The V and J genes are TRBV2 and TRBJ1-6; D is ambiguous. Germline CDR1 and CDR2: SNHLY and FYNNEI. V lost 5 bases, J lost 3 bases, and 8 bases lay in between. The CDR3 covers 14 residues. The CDR3 DNA reads TGTGCCAGCAGTTCAGACAACTATAATTCACCCCTCCACTTT. Its translation is CASSSDNYNSPLHF.

This chain uses TRBV2 with TRBJ2-1; D gene ambiguous. Per the germline V gene, CDR1 is SNHLY and CDR2 is FYNNEI. Trimming pared 4 bases from V and 6 bases from J, leaving 4 bases between. The CDR3 is 11 residues long. The CDR3: CASSGLNEQFF. The CDR3 DNA is TGTGCCAGCAGTGGACTCAATGAGCAGTTCTTC.

As regards this clone: The identical CDR3 is also encoded by other nucleotide sequences in the sample. The CDR3 sequence is CASSSRTGGNQPQHF. DNA of the CDR3: TGTGCCAGCAGCTCCCGGACAGGGGGCAATCAGCCCCAGCATTTT. This rearrangement joins TRBV7-2 to TRBJ1-5, with 9 bases matching TRBD1. With V trimmed by 4 bases and J by 2 bases, 3 bases remained unmatched. Germline V gene sequence: CDR1 SGHTA, CDR2 FQGNSA. The CDR3 runs to 15 residues.

The table lists this clone with a few counts. The chain links TRBV7-9 to TRBJ2-1, with TRBD1 as a possible D gene (6 bases). The length of the CDR3 is 16 residues. Per germline, CDR1 SEHNR and CDR2 FQNEAQ (reference sequence). Trimming left V 5 bases short and J 1 base short, with 15 bases between. As DNA, the CDR3 is TGTGCCAGCAGCGGCGTTGGGGGCGAATCCTACAATGAGCAGTTCTTC. Protein sequence: CASSGVGGESYNEQFF.

The CDR3 coding sequence is TGTGCCAGCAGTCGACAGGTTTTGGATTCACCCCTCCACTTT. Its protein is CASSRQVLDSPLHF. The rearrangement links TRBV6-5 to TRBJ1-6; D possibly corresponds to TRBD1 (6 bases). Looked up from germline, CDR1 is MNHEY and CDR2 is SVGAGI. V was pared by 5 bases and J by 8 bases, with 13 bases between. This CDR3 comprises 14 residues.

This clone is a singleton in its sample. The chain joins TRBV9 to TRBJ2-1, with a weak D call TRBD2 (6 bases). The V end was cut by 3 bases, the J end by 7 bases, with 11 bases between. The CDR3 runs 13 residues. In germline, CDR1 is SGDLS, CDR2 YYNGEE. CDR3 sequence (DNA): TGTGCCAGCAGCGGGAGGGCCGATAATGAGCAGTTCTTC. This gives the protein CASSGRADNEQFF.

The chain joins TRBV6-1 to TRBJ2-5; the match to TRBD2 covers 12 bases. V lost 3 bases to trimming and J lost 6 bases; unmatched junction nucleotides: 8. The germline V gene encodes CDR1 MNHNS and CDR2 SASEGT. The CDR3 loop spans 16 amino acids. CDR3 bases: TGTGCCAGCAGTGATTCAATACTAGCGGGAGGCAAGACCCAGTACTTC. It encodes CASSDSILAGGKTQYF.

The chain carries TRBV7-6 and TRBJ2-2; 7 bases fit TRBD1. The CDR3 contains 15 residues. Germline-derived CDR1 and CDR2 are SGHVS and FNYEAQ. Germline trimming cut 4 bases from V and 1 base from J; bases unmatched to any gene: 3. CDR3 DNA sequence: TGTGCCAGCAGCTCCGGGACAGTGAACACCGGGGAGCTGTTTTTT. Translated: CASSSGTVNTGELFF.

V and J are TRBV19 and TRBJ2-5, with D hard to call. This CDR3 has 15 amino acids. Germline lookup yields CDR1 LNHDA and CDR2 SQIVND (reference sequence). Trimming took off 1 base at V and 0 bases at J, with 9 bases between the two ends. The CDR3 here is CASSIVPMYQETQYF. The DNA for the CDR3 is TGTGCCAGTAGTATAGTCCCCATGTACCAAGAGACCCAGTACTTC.

This rearrangement joins TRBV19 to TRBJ1-5; TRBD1 might be the D (5 bases). This CDR3 region has 14 residues. Germline V lookup: CDR1 LNHDA, CDR2 SQIVND (reference sequence). The V and J ends lost 3 bases and 13 bases respectively, with 19 bases between them. The CDR3 here is CASSMGRGGERQHF. The CDR3 bases are TGTGCCAGTAGTATGGGCCGCGGAGGGGAAAGACAGCATTTT.

This chain joins TRBV7-6 and TRBJ2-5; a weak D match, TRBD2 (6 bases). The germline V gene has CDR1 SGHVS and CDR2 FNYEAQ. The CDR3 totals 14 residues. The V end lost 5 bases, the J end lost 7 bases, and 17 bases lay between the germline ends. Written as DNA, the CDR3 is TGTGCCAGCAGCCGCGGGGAGGCGTTAGGGACCCAGTACTTC. This sequence encodes CASSRGEALGTQYF. Based on the CDR3 plus reference TRBV7-6 and TRBJ2-5, the full variable domain is GAGVSQSPRYKVTKRGQDVALRCDPISGHVSLYWYRQALGQGPEFLTYFNYEAQQDKSGLPNDRFSAERPEGSISTLTIQRTEQRDSAMYRCASSRGEALGTQYFGPGTRLLVL.

The rearrangement joins TRBV7-2 to TRBJ2-1; TRBD2 agrees at 9 bases. V lost 1 base to trimming and J lost 6 bases; unmatched junction nucleotides: 10. This CDR3 is built from 17 residues. The germline CDR1 and CDR2 sequences are SGHTA and FQGNSA. CDR3 bases: TGTGCCAGCAGCTTAGGAAACATCGTTAGCGGGAGCAATGAGCAGTTCTTC. Its protein is CASSLGNIVSGSNEQFF. Complete variable domain (other parts from reference TRBV7-2 and TRBJ2-1): GAGVSQSPSNKVTEKGKDVELRCDPISGHTALYWYRQSLGQGLEFLIYFQGNSAPDKSGLPSDRFSAERTGGSVSTLTIQRTQQEDSAVYLCASSLGNIVSGSNEQFFGPGTRLTVL.

The CDR3 DNA follows: TGTGCCAGCAGCCTTGGACAGTATGGCAATGAGCAGTTCTTC. Its protein product is CASSLGQYGNEQFF. The chain has TRBV7-7 and TRBJ2-1; D might be TRBD1 (6 bases). The V and J ends lost 5 bases and 6 bases respectively, with 14 bases between them. The CDR3 consists of 14 residues. CDR1 and CDR2 (germline): SSHAT, FNYEAQ (reference sequence).

The chain's CDR3 is CASHRVEFYGYTF. CDR3 sequence (DNA): TGTGCCAGCCACAGGGTTGAATTCTATGGCTACACCTTC. The chain joins TRBV18 to TRBJ1-2; TRBD1 is a possible D gene (6 bases). Germline V gives CDR1 KGHSH, CDR2 LQKENI. This CDR3 is 13 amino acids long. V was pared by 8 bases and J by 4 bases, with 14 bases between. The whole variable domain, remainder taken from reference TRBV18 and TRBJ1-2, is NAGVMQNPRHLVRRRGQEARLRCSPMKGHSHVYWYRQLPEEGLKFMVYLQKENIIDESGMPKERFSAEFPKEGPSILRIQQVVRGDSAAYFCASHRVEFYGYTFGSGTRLTVV.

The rearrangement joins TRBV10-2 to TRBJ1-1; possible D gene TRBD1, 5 bases. The CDR3 length is 14 residues. Between the trimmed V and J ends, which lost 8 bases and 1 base, there was a span of 14 bases. The germline CDR1 and CDR2 sequences are WSHSY and SAAADI. The CDR3 loop is CASLLAGGNTEAFF. The CDR3, as DNA: TGCGCCAGCCTCCTCGCGGGGGGGAACACTGAAGCTTTCTTT.

This sequence joins TRBV6-4 and TRBJ1-3, with a weak D call TRBD1 (6 bases). The CDR3 runs 16 residues. Trimming shortened V by 5 bases and J by 4 bases, and 18 bases separated the two germline ends. CDR1 is MRHNA, CDR2 SNTAGT, per germline. The CDR3 is CASSPIQGKRGNTIYF. The CDR3 nucleotides read TGTGCCAGCAGTCCTATACAGGGTAAACGAGGAAACACCATATATTTT.

The gene calls are TRBV10-3 and TRBJ2-1; weak D call: TRBD1 (6 bases). Germline loops: CDR1 ENHRY, CDR2 SYGVKD. The CDR3 totals 13 residues. Trimming stripped 4 bases from V and 6 bases from J, with 10 bases between. The CDR3 nucleotides are TGTGCCATCAGTGGTCAAGGGGGCAATGAGCAGTTCTTC. Protein sequence: CAISGQGGNEQFF.